Below are 15 T cell receptor beta chains sequenced from a single sample in a study of vaccination effects on CD4 cells after COVID-19. In the ViraFEST assay, antigen-specific CD4+ clonotypes were identified by expansion after peptide-pool stimulation. The culture ran for 10 to 11 days, and then CD4+ T cells were isolated. Nucleocapsid antibody tests were negative, and the vaccine recipients had no prior SARS-CoV-2 infection. Assay: immunoSEQ multiplex PCR; the TCRdb copy retains only in-frame clones and omits some. Of 20,000 to 25,000 clones listed, under 85% are singletons. Antigen specificity for these receptors is unknown. The sequencing used CD4+ T cells from PBMCs cultured with HCoV-NL63 spike peptides, collected before COVID-19 vaccination. These receptors all stem from a human donor who received a COVID-19 vaccine.

J is TRBJ2-1 and V is TRBV2; possible D gene TRBD2, 6 bases. Germline-derived CDR1 and CDR2 are SNHLY and FYNNEI. V gave up 6 bases and J gave up 7 bases, with 16 bases separating them. This CDR3 is 14 amino acids long. The CDR3 spells CASRPRALANEQFF. The CDR3 coding sequence is TGTGCCAGCAGGCCCCGGGCCCTAGCGAATGAGCAGTTCTTC. The whole variable domain, filled in from reference TRBV2 and TRBJ2-1, reads EPEVTQTPSHQVTQMGQEVILRCVPISNHLYFYWYRQILGQKVEFLVSFYNNEISEKSEIFDDQFSVERPDGSNFTLKIRSTKLEDSAMYFCASRPRALANEQFFGPGTRLTVL.

V gene TRBV27 combines with J gene TRBJ1-2, with no clear D. In germline, CDR1 is MNHEY, CDR2 SMNVEV (reference sequence). CDR3 length equals 15 residues. Trimming removed 0 bases from V and 4 bases from J, with 12 bases in between. The CDR3 nucleotides are TGTGCCAGCAGTTTATCGCCGGGATTAAGCTATGGCTACACCTTC. It translates to CASSLSPGLSYGYTF.

The chain links TRBV3-1 (or the pseudogene TRBV3-2) to TRBJ2-7, with D possibly called TRBD1 or TRBD2 (6 bases each). This CDR3 has 15 amino acids. Germline CDR1 reads LGHDT; CDR2 reads YNNKEL (reference sequence). V lost 1 base and J lost 3, with 13 bases in between. CDR3 protein: CASSQAPRGDYEQYF. CDR3 coding DNA: TGTGCCAGCAGCCAAGCTCCGAGGGGGGACTACGAGCAGTACTTC.

The chain joins TRBV4-3 to TRBJ2-3; 8 nucleotides match TRBD2. With 1 base clipped from V and 7 bases from J, the junction kept 10 bases outside the gene matches. Germline V gene lookup returns CDR1 LGHNA and CDR2 YSLEER. CDR3 length: 16 residues. CDR3 nucleotide sequence: TGCGCCAGCAGCCAAGCTTTGGCGGGGGGCCGGAATACGCAGTATTTT. Residues: CASSQALAGGRNTQYF.

This sequence joins TRBV6-5 and TRBJ2-2; 8 bases fit TRBD2. V dropped 8 bases and J dropped 6; count of bases not matched to a gene: 11. The germline V gene has CDR1 MNHEY and CDR2 SVGAGI. This CDR3 is 15 amino acids long. CDR3 region: CASRTSSTGAGELFF. In DNA, the CDR3 is TGTGCCAGCCGGACTAGCTCAACCGGGGCCGGGGAGCTGTTTTTT.

The rearrangement joins TRBV23-1 to TRBJ1-3; 9 nucleotides line up with TRBD1. TRBV23-1 belongs to the ORF category, with a function that is uncertain. V lost 4 bases and J lost 4; bases outside the gene matches: 8. The CDR3 consists of 16 residues. DNA for the CDR3: TGCGCCAGCAGTCGGACAGGGGATGCTACGGGAAACACCATATATTTT. It translates to CASSRTGDATGNTIYF.

This clone has more than one count but fewer than ten. This chain connects TRBV7-2 to TRBJ1-2; D is unresolved. The CDR3 covers 14 residues. V was trimmed by 1 base and J by 5 bases, leaving 11 bases between them. The germline V gene encodes CDR1 SGHTA and CDR2 FQGNSA. CDR3 nucleotides: TGTGCCAGCAGCTTAGAGGGCAGAACGTATGGCTACACCTTC. Translation gives CASSLEGRTYGYTF.

The V gene is TRBV25-1, the J gene TRBJ1-1; D not certain. Per germline, CDR1 MGHDK and CDR2 SYGVNS. With 3 bases removed from V and 4 bases from J, the gap between germline ends came to 12 bases. The CDR3 is made up of 14 amino acids. CDR3 residues: CASSDQDPATEAFF. The CDR3 DNA follows: TGTGCCAGCAGTGACCAGGATCCGGCCACTGAAGCTTTCTTT.

V is TRBV11-2 and J is TRBJ1-1; possibly TRBD1 for D (5 bases). Trimming cost V 7 bases and J 5 bases, with 26 bases left between them. This CDR3 is built from 17 residues. CDR1 is SGHAT and CDR2 is FQNNGV in the germline V gene. The CDR3 DNA sequence: TGTGCCAGCACCTTCTCCGGGGCAGGCTCTACCGCTACTGAAGCTTTCTTT. Its protein is CASTFSGAGSTATEAFF.

The chain is built from TRBV10-1 and TRBJ2-7, with 8 nucleotides matching TRBD1. The CDR3 is 14 residues long. J was trimmed by 2 bases and V by 3 bases; bases with no gene match: 3. CDR1 is WNHNN and CDR2 is SYGVQD in the germline V gene (reference sequence). CDR3 coding DNA: TGCGCCAGCAGTGAATCAGGGGGCCCCTACGAGCAGTACTTC. As protein: CASSESGGPYEQYF.

This clone showed up just a few times. The chain combines TRBV4-1 with TRBJ1-2; D call uncertain. Germline CDR1 and CDR2: MGHRA and YSYEKL. The CDR3 is 15 residues long. Trimming pared 1 base from V and 2 bases from J, leaving 11 bases between. CDR3 in amino acids: CASSQVGFQNYGYTF. CDR3 nucleotides: TGCGCCAGCAGCCAAGTAGGGTTTCAGAACTATGGCTACACCTTC.

This chain links TRBV6-5 with TRBJ2-1; 7 bases are shared with TRBD2. The length of the CDR3 is 16 residues. Unmatched junction bases numbered 7, after V lost 1 base and J lost 4 bases. The V gene's germline CDR1 is MNHEY and CDR2 SVGAGI. CDR3 residues: CASSYYSGTNYNEQFF. CDR3 DNA: TGTGCCAGCAGTTACTATTCCGGGACTAATTACAATGAGCAGTTCTTC.

This clone was found a few times. The chain couples TRBV27 to TRBJ1-2; D may be TRBD1 (5 bases). There are 15 residues in the CDR3. Trimming took off 5 bases at V and 2 bases at J, with 15 bases between the two ends. Germline V gene lookup returns CDR1 MNHEY and CDR2 SMNVEV (reference sequence). The chain's CDR3 is CASSPGGTPNYGYTF. The DNA for the CDR3 is TGTGCCAGCAGTCCCGGGGGGACCCCCAACTATGGCTACACCTTC.

The chain couples TRBV2 to TRBJ2-6; 7 bases match TRBD1. V lost 5 bases and J lost 2; bases outside the gene matches: 3. The CDR3 sequence is 15 residues long. Germline assignment: CDR1 SNHLY and CDR2 FYNNEI. CDR3 sequence reads: CASSLTGAGANVLTF. Here the CDR3 DNA reads TGTGCCAGCAGTCTTACAGGGGCTGGGGCCAACGTCCTGACTTTC.

The rearrangement uses TRBV4-1 and TRBJ2-6; 8 bases agree with TRBD1. J gave up 4 bases and V 0 bases, and 2 bases lay outside the gene matches. The V gene's germline CDR1 is MGHRA and CDR2 YSYEKL. The CDR3 loop spans 16 amino acids. Here the CDR3 DNA reads TGCGCCAGCAGCCAAGAGACAGGGGCAGGGGCCAACGTCCTGACTTTC. Its protein is CASSQETGAGANVLTF.